One and the same sample provided the 6 T cell receptor beta chains below, sequenced in a study of cytomegalovirus exposure and HLA in healthy donors. PCR amplification relied on 60 Vbeta primers (plus 13 Jbeta primers). Repertoires were generated with immunoSEQ multiplex PCR, while TCRdb's copy carries only in-frame clones and drops some. The sample records 250,000 to 350,000 clones, just over 85% being singletons. The sample was PBMCs. The receptor set was obtained from a man aged 35 to 55 in good health and CMV-seropositive.

V gene TRBV28 combines with J gene TRBJ1-1; 7 bases fit TRBD1. Germline CDR1 reads MDHEN; CDR2 reads SYDVKM. After removal of 3 bases from V and 9 bases from J, the junction contained 4 bases not matched to a gene. The CDR3 runs 12 residues. The CDR3, as DNA: TGTGCCAGCAGTTTTGAGGACAGGAAAGCTTTCTTT. As protein: CASSFEDRKAFF.

The V gene is TRBV25-1, the J gene TRBJ2-7; 7 positions agree with TRBD2. The CDR3 is made up of 16 amino acids. CDR1 is MGHDK, CDR2 SYGVNS, per germline. After removal of 5 bases from V and 0 bases from J, the junction contained 10 bases not matched to a gene. The CDR3 region is CASSLSGKRDSYEQYF. DNA of the CDR3: TGTGCCAGCAGTCTGAGCGGGAAAAGGGACTCCTACGAGCAGTACTTC.

This clone was counted once. This chain connects TRBV5-8 to TRBJ2-1; D gene uncertain. Germline CDR1 SGHTS, CDR2 YDEGEE. The CDR3 is made up of 12 amino acids. V was trimmed by 2 bases and J by 7 bases, leaving 7 bases between them. CDR3 sequence reads: CASSFGRNEQFF. CDR3 DNA sequence: TGTGCCAGCAGCTTCGGTCGAAATGAGCAGTTCTTC.

This clone was observed a handful of times. The same CDR3 is also encoded by other DNA sequences in this sample. This chain joins TRBV29-1 and TRBJ1-1; D unresolved. This CDR3 has 17 residues. With 5 bases removed from V and 1 base from J, the gap between germline ends came to 23 bases. CDR1 and CDR2 from the germline V gene are SQVTM and ANQGSEA. Here the CDR3 reads CSVFTSRRRHTNTEAFF. DNA for the CDR3: TGCAGCGTTTTCACAAGTAGGAGACGGCATACGAACACTGAAGCTTTCTTT.

This clone was seen more than once but under ten times. Additional DNA sequences in this sample encode the identical CDR3. The chain has TRBV18 and TRBJ2-5; D is undetermined. The CDR3 sequence is 12 residues long. V was trimmed by 2 bases and J by 3 bases, leaving 4 bases between them. Per germline, CDR1 KGHSH and CDR2 LQKENI. The CDR3 spells CASSPAEETQYF. The CDR3 DNA reads as TGTGCCAGCTCACCAGCGGAAGAGACCCAGTACTTC.

V and J are TRBV28 and TRBJ1-6; D perhaps matches TRBD1 (6 bases). The CDR3 runs 16 residues. V dropped 9 bases and J dropped 5 bases, with 20 bases sitting between them. Germline lookup yields CDR1 MDHEN and CDR2 SYDVKM. The CDR3 coding sequence is TGTGCCAGTGGCCAAAACAGGGCCGGAAATAATTCACCCCTCCACTTT. Its translation is CASGQNRAGNNSPLHF.